This is a list of T cell receptor beta chains from one sample in a study of blood T cell repertoires in COVID-19. Using immunoSEQ multiplex PCR, the repertoire was profiled, and TCRdb retains in-frame clones only, with some absent. The table shows under 350,000 clones, with around 86% occurring only once. Input material: peripheral blood. The source is a man aged 65 to 85 with acute or convalescent COVID-19. Both conserved end residues are part of each CDR3.

cdr3_aa: CASSHAAGGPYEQYF; j_call: TRBJ2-7; v_call: TRBV5-4
cdr3_aa: CASSFNGNYGYTF; j_call: TRBJ1-2; v_call: TRBV7-9
cdr3_aa: CASSLGQWTGNTIYF; j_call: TRBJ1-3; v_call: TRBV5-1
cdr3_aa: CASSVGNSGGETQYF; j_call: TRBJ2-5; v_call: TRBV9
cdr3_aa: CASSDSWGVKLFF; j_call: TRBJ1-4; v_call: TRBV6-4
cdr3_aa: CASTGQGDQPQHF; j_call: TRBJ1-5; v_call: TRBV6-5
cdr3_aa: CAIKYGTGQTYEQYF; j_call: TRBJ2-7; v_call: TRBV10-3
cdr3_aa: CASSLGPSGGDEQFF; j_call: TRBJ2-1; v_call: TRBV5-1
cdr3_aa: CASSVPATGIAGELFF; j_call: TRBJ2-2; v_call: TRBV5-6
cdr3_aa: CASTRTPHPVTSGNTIYF; j_call: TRBJ1-3; v_call: TRBV19
cdr3_aa: CAWRGAGTGVSVTF; j_call: TRBJ1-2; v_call: TRBV30
cdr3_aa: CASSPQGSNSPLHF; j_call: TRBJ1-6; v_call: TRBV3-1/TRBV3-2
cdr3_aa: CASGLVQGTYEQYF; j_call: TRBJ2-7; v_call: TRBV12-5
cdr3_aa: CASSFQGRNSPLHF; j_call: TRBJ1-6; v_call: TRBV28
cdr3_aa: CASSQEPQGWGYEQYF; j_call: TRBJ2-7; v_call: TRBV14
cdr3_aa: CSVEDAGGSEKLFF; j_call: TRBJ1-4; v_call: TRBV29-1
cdr3_aa: CASSPGTVYGYTF; j_call: TRBJ1-2; v_call: TRBV12-3/TRBV12-4